The clone carrying this T cell receptor (beta chain) has just one count. Its antigen is undetermined. V was cut by 4 bases and J by 2 bases, with 9 bases left in between. CDR1 is SGHRS, CDR2 YFSETQ, per germline. The CDR3 consists of 13 residues. Some clones are missing from TCRdb's copy, which holds only in-frame ones; the method was immunoSEQ multiplex PCR. The data contain roughly 150,000 clones, about nine tenths of them singletons. The data were taken from a study of T cell responses to AZD1222 COVID-19 vaccine. Study results and caveats: The study found Spike-specific TCR breadth and depth rose after two AZD1222 doses. Distributed over spike, vaccine-associated CD4 TCRs predominated at 160-218 and 743-854.

The gene calls are TRBV5-1 and TRBJ2-5, with no clear D. This sequence was found in an adult who received the AZD1222 COVID-19 vaccine. Sample: peripheral blood, taken 28 days after the second AZD1222 dose. CDR3 in amino acids: CASSQFLQETQYF. CDR3 nucleotide sequence: TGCGCCAGCAGCCAGTTCCTGCAAGAGACCCAGTACTTC.